The T cell receptor (beta chain) described here comes from a study of T cells in localized non-small cell lung cancer (dated by TCRdb to 2019 to 2021). Background for the entire study: Comparing tumors with uninvolved tumor-adjacent lungs, the study looked at the T cell repertoires of fewer than 250 patients with early-stage NSCLC. Of the NSCLC patients, fewer than 150 were male and about a hundred were female, and the mean age was around 70 years. All 240 or so NSCLC patients in the cohort were treatment-naive and had localized lung tumors that were resected.

Compared with germline, V lacks 7 bases and J lacks 3 bases; bases without a gene match: 9. The germline V gene supplies CDR1 MDHEN and CDR2 SYDVKM. Inclusive of the bounding cysteine and phenylalanine, the CDR3 is 14 residues long. CDR3 DNA is the only sequence kept; it has 42 bases, read in frame from the first base. General study outcomes and caveats: Because multi-region sequencing of the tumors was not done, intratumor heterogeneity could not be ruled out. Uninvolved tumor-adjacent lung showed the highest T cell clonality, higher than tumor, which suggests more focused antigenic responses in the uninvolved tumor-adjacent lung. Longer overall survival was associated with higher blood T cell density, whereas shorter survival was associated with higher adjacent-lung clonality. Because the study design was exploratory, TCR variables were selected using unadjusted p-values without false-discovery rate correction. A median of roughly 60 of the top 100 tumor clones turned up in the paired uninvolved adjacent lung, and approximately 30 of those clones also ranked among the top 100 of that same adjacent lung.

The immunoSEQ Assay was used to sequence TCR beta CDR3 regions from DNA. As for how the authors treated the data: To compute T cell density, TCR beta template counts were normalized to usable DNA, which was estimated by amplifying housekeeping genes. Richness was estimated with the preseqR package, extrapolating to 400,000 templates for PBMC samples and 120,000 templates for tissue samples. Clonality was defined by subtracting Pielou's evenness from one. Tissue-enriched TCRs were identified through differential abundance testing performed on productive amino-acid clonotypes, with a minimum total count of 5 and an alpha of 0.1. The Jaccard Index and the Morisita Overlap Index were used to measure how much the repertoires overlapped between compartments. GLIPH clustered TCR beta CDR3s with public tetramer-defined viral CDR3s; viral motifs required at least three viral sequences plus V-gene enrichment. TCRdb took this table from immuneACCESS and kept in-frame rearrangements with V and J called. Such tables lack part of the clones; where checked against another copy, unresolved V genes explain under half of the gap, and the rest is unexplained. V and J calls plus clone size are reproduced from that table; the DNA served to infer D and trimming. Recorded for this sample are about 52,000 clones; around 80% of them occurred a single time. The top ten clonotypes cover more than 4% of the sample.

About this clone: Its binding antigen is unknown. Base-call qualities are not available, and no considerably larger clone is one nucleotide away.

At diagnosis, peripheral blood, uninvolved tumor-adjacent lung and tumor were collected and were preserved as a mix of fresh-frozen and FFPE material. For TCR repertoire profiling, the blood samples were analyzed as peripheral blood mononuclear cells. This clonotype was obtained from a woman aged 40-69 years with stage II lung adenocarcinoma. This specimen was PBMCs, taken before any cancer treatment. The chain was built from TRBV28 and TRBJ2-7; TRBD1 fits 7 bases in the junction. Read as DNA, the sequence is TGTGCCAGCACCAACAGACAGGGAAACTACGAGCAGTACTTC. It translates as CASTNRQGNYEQYF.